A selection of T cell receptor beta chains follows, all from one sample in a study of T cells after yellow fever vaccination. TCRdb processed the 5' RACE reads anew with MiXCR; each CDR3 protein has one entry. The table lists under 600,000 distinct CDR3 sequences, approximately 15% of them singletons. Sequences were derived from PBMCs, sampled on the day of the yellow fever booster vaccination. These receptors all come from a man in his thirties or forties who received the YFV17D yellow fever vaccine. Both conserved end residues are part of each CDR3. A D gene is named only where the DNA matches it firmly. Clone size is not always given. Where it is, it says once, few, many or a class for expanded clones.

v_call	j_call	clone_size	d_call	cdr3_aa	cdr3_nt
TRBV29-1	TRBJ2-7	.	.	CSVDWGDEQYF	TGCAGCGTTGATTGGGGGGACGAGCAGTACTTC
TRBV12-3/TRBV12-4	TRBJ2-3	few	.	CASRPGGSWIGDTQYF	TGTGCCAGCAGACCAGGGGGGAGCTGGATCGGAGATACGCAGTATTTT
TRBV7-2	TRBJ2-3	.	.	CASSSRDVDTQYF	TGTGCCAGCAGCTCCCGGGACGTTGATACGCAGTATTTT
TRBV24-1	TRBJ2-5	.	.	CATSDPGTGETQYF	TGTGCCACCAGTGACCCCGGGACCGGAGAGACCCAGTACTTC
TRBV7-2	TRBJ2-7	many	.	CASNTVGLGEQYF	TGTGCCAGCAATACCGTAGGATTGGGAGAGCAGTACTTC
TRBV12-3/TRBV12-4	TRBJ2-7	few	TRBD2	CASSSSGRFAYEQYF	TGTGCCAGCAGTTCAAGCGGGAGGTTTGCCTACGAGCAGTACTTC
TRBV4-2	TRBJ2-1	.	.	CASSQPGLGNNEQFF	TGTGCCAGCAGCCAACCGGGACTGGGAAACAATGAGCAGTTCTTC
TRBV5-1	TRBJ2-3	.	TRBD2	CASSSGLAGYTDTQYF	TGCGCCAGCAGCTCGGGACTAGCGGGATACACAGATACGCAGTATTTT
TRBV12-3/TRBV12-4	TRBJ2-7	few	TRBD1	CASSSWTGIFYEQYF	TGTGCCAGCAGTTCATGGACAGGGATATTTTACGAGCAGTACTTC
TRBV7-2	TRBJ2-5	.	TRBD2	CASSLTSGRWETQYF	TGTGCCAGCAGCTTGACTAGCGGGAGGTGGGAGACCCAGTACTTC
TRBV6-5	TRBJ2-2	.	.	CASSYSQNTGELFF	TGTGCCAGCAGTTACTCCCAGAACACCGGGGAGCTGTTTTTT
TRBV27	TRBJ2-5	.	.	CASSSRMREYRDQETQYF	TGTGCCAGCAGCTCCCGGATGCGGGAGTACAGGGATCAAGAGACCCAGTACTTC
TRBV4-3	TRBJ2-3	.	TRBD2	CASSQFVAGAGTDTQYF	TGCGCCAGCAGCCAATTCGTGGCGGGAGCCGGCACAGATACGCAGTATTTT
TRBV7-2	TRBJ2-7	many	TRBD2	CASSLGRLAGHEQYF	TGTGCCAGCAGCTTAGGGCGACTAGCGGGCCACGAGCAGTACTTC
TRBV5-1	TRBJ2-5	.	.	CASSPDVGPQETQYF	TGCGCCAGCAGCCCAGACGTCGGTCCCCAAGAGACCCAGTACTTC
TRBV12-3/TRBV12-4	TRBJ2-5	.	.	CASSGGTTGETQYF	TGTGCCAGCAGTGGCGGTACGACGGGGGAGACCCAGTACTTC
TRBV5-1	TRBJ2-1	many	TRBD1	CASSLVGQGGFNEQFF	TGCGCCAGCAGCTTGGTAGGACAGGGGGGATTCAATGAGCAGTTCTTC
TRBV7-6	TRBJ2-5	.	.	CASSFLTVETQYF	TGTGCCAGCAGCTTTCTGACAGTCGAGACCCAGTACTTC
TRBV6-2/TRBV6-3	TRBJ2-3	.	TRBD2	CASSLSGSSTDTQYF	TGTGCCAGCAGTCTTAGCGGGAGTAGCACAGATACGCAGTATTTT
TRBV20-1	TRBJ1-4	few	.	CSASDVTATLEKLFF	TGCAGTGCTTCCGACGTGACAGCCACCCTAGAAAAACTGTTTTTT
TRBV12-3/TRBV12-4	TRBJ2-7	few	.	CASSQEPGGYEQYF	TGTGCCAGCAGTCAGGAGCCAGGAGGGTACGAGCAGTACTTC
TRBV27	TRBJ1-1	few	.	CASRQGSVNTEAFF	TGTGCCAGCAGACAAGGCAGCGTTAACACTGAAGCTTTCTTT